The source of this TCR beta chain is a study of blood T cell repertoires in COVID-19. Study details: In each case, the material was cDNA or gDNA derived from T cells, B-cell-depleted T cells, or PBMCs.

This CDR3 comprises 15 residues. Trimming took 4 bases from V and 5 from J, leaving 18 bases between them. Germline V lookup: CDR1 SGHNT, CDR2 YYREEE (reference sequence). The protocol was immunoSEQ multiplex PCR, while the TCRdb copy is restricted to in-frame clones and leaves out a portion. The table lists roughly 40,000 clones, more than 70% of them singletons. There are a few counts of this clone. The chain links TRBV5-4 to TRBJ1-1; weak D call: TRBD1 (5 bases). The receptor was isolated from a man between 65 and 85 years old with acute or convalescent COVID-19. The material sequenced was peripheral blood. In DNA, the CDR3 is TGTGCCAGCAGCCCCGGGGGGGGTTCAAGGACTGAAGCTTTCTTT. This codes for CASSPGGGSRTEAFF.